This T cell receptor (beta chain) was captured by sequencing in a study of T cell responses to AZD1222 COVID-19 vaccine. Libraries were prepared by immunoSEQ multiplex PCR; TCRdb keeps only in-frame clonotypes and omits some of them. The sample records tens of thousands of clones, roughly 87% being singletons. Sequences were derived from peripheral blood, sampled 28 days after the second AZD1222 dose. This TCR came from an adult who received the AZD1222 COVID-19 vaccine.

The chain's CDR3 is CASRDLGQRNSPLHF. CDR3 nucleotide sequence: TGTGCCAGCAGAGACTTGGGACAGAGAAATTCACCCCTCCACTTT. The V and J genes are TRBV6-5 and TRBJ1-6, with 7 bases lining up with TRBD1. Germline CDR1 and CDR2: MNHEY and SVGAGI. Trimming cost V 6 bases and J 7 bases; bases outside gene matches: 9. The CDR3 runs 15 residues.